Below are 29 T cell receptor beta chains sequenced from a single sample in a study of blood T cell repertoires in COVID-19. The protocol was immunoSEQ multiplex PCR, while the TCRdb copy is restricted to in-frame clones and leaves out a portion. Of around 60,000 clones in the sample, 80% to 90% were seen once. What was sequenced was peripheral blood. Every receptor here comes from a man older than 75 with acute or convalescent COVID-19.

This chain links TRBV5-1 with TRBJ2-2; 11 bases are shared with TRBD2. This CDR3 spans 16 amino acids. Germline lookup yields CDR1 SGHRS and CDR2 YFSETQ. Trimming at V came to 6 bases and at J to 5 bases, leaving 9 bases not matched to a gene. The DNA of the CDR3 is TGCGCCAGCACCTCGTATAGCGGGGGGGAAACCGGGGAGCTGTTTTTT. Translating it yields CASTSYSGGETGELFF.

The V and J genes are TRBV5-1 and TRBJ1-3; D gene uncertain. The CDR3 sequence is 14 residues long. Trimming took off 0 bases at V and 0 bases at J, with 4 bases between the two ends. Per germline, CDR1 SGHRS and CDR2 YFSETQ. The CDR3 nucleotides read TGCGCCAGCAGCTTGGCAGGCTCTGGAAACACCATATATTTT. Translated: CASSLAGSGNTIYF. The full variable domain, its missing parts supplied by reference TRBV5-1 and TRBJ1-3, is KAGVTQTPRYLIKTRGQQVTLSCSPISGHRSVSWYQQTPGQGLQFLFEYFSETQRNKGNFPGRFSGRQFSNSRSEMNVSTLELGDSALYLCASSLAGSGNTIYFGEGSWLTVV.

The chain employs TRBV2 and TRBJ2-7; D may be TRBD2 (5 bases). The V and J ends lost 8 bases and 1 base respectively, with 12 bases between them. The CDR3 loop spans 13 amino acids. Germline CDR1 reads SNHLY; CDR2 reads FYNNEI. CDR3 in DNA: TGTGCCAGCCTAGCCCCATCTTCCTACGAGCAGTACTTC. Its translation: CASLAPSSYEQYF.

The chain recombines TRBV15 with TRBJ2-7, with 8 bases that match TRBD2. The germline V gene has CDR1 LNHNV and CDR2 YYDKDF (reference sequence). The CDR3 sequence is 15 residues long. Trimming cost V 3 bases and J 6 bases; bases outside gene matches: 10. CDR3 protein: CATSRDPGTRPEQYF. CDR3 DNA: TGTGCCACCAGCAGGGATCCCGGGACTAGGCCCGAGCAGTACTTC.

This sequence joins TRBV5-5 and TRBJ1-1; no firm D call. Germline values: CDR1 SGHKS, CDR2 YYEKEE (reference sequence). The CDR3 sequence is 14 residues long. V was clipped by 1 base and J by 0 bases, with 7 bases between them. The CDR3 DNA follows: TGTGCCAGCAGCTTGTCGGGAATGAACACTGAAGCTTTCTTT. Amino acid sequence: CASSLSGMNTEAFF.

V and J are TRBV25-1 and TRBJ2-5, with TRBD2 as a possible D gene (5 bases). This CDR3 spans 13 amino acids. The V gene's germline CDR1 is MGHDK and CDR2 SYGVNS. V was clipped by 5 bases and J by 2 bases, with 9 bases between them. CDR3 DNA: TGTGCCAGCAGTCAAACTAGGCAAGAGACCCAGTACTTC. Its translation is CASSQTRQETQYF. Using reference TRBV25-1 and TRBJ2-5 for the parts outside the CDR3, the full variable domain is EADIYQTPRYLVIGTGKKITLECSQTMGHDKMYWYQQDPGMELHLIHYSYGVNSTEKGDLSSESTVSRIRTEHFPLTLESARPSHTSQYLCASSQTRQETQYFGPGTRLLVL.

This clone showed up just once. J is TRBJ2-5 and V is TRBV18; D remains ambiguous. V was clipped by 3 bases and J by 5 bases, with 10 bases between them. The germline V gene encodes CDR1 KGHSH and CDR2 LQKENI. CDR3 length equals 13 residues. The CDR3 sequence is CASSPDTRETQYF. The CDR3 DNA sequence: TGTGCCAGCTCACCCGACACACGGGAGACCCAGTACTTC.

This clone was seen once. V gene TRBV30 combines with J gene TRBJ2-5; 11 bases fit TRBD1. V gave up 3 bases and J gave up 7 bases; unmatched junction bases: 4. Looked up from germline, CDR1 is GTSNPN and CDR2 is SVGIG (reference sequence). This CDR3 comprises 13 residues. The CDR3 nucleotides read TGTGCCTGGAGCGGACAGGGGGCAGGGACCCAGTACTTC. Its protein is CAWSGQGAGTQYF.

The chain has TRBV14 and TRBJ1-3, with D unclear. V lost 5 bases and J 5 bases, leaving 10 bases between the germline ends. CDR1 SGHDN and CDR2 FVKESK come from the germline V gene. There are 13 residues in the CDR3. CDR3 in DNA: TGTGCCAGCAGCGTCAGGTCAAGAAACACCATATATTTT. This translates into CASSVRSRNTIYF.

The V gene is TRBV6-5, the J gene TRBJ1-5; TRBD1 matches 7 bases. Looked up from germline, CDR1 is MNHEY and CDR2 is SVGAGI. This CDR3 spans 15 amino acids. The V gene end was trimmed by 6 bases and the J gene end by 1 base; junction bases not matched to a gene: 6. The CDR3 reads CASRKGQFSNQPQHF. CDR3 DNA: TGTGCCAGCAGGAAGGGACAGTTCAGCAATCAGCCCCAGCATTTT.

The V call is TRBV5-1, the J call TRBJ1-1; D gene uncertain. The CDR3 contains 14 residues. The germline V gene encodes CDR1 SGHRS and CDR2 YFSETQ. Trimming removed 0 bases at V and 1 base at J, with 7 bases between. DNA for the CDR3: TGCGCCAGCAGCTTGGCCGCAGGGAACACTGAAGCTTTCTTT. Translation gives CASSLAAGNTEAFF.

The CDR3 DNA is TGTGCCAGCAGTTACTCGAAAGGCCACAGGTCGGATACGCAGTATTTT. Translated, it gives CASSYSKGHRSDTQYF. The rearrangement links TRBV6-5 to TRBJ2-3, with D tentatively TRBD1 (5 bases). There are 16 residues in the CDR3. Trimming pared 0 bases from V and 6 bases from J, leaving 16 bases between. Germline CDR1 is MNHEY and CDR2 is SVGAGI.

CDR3 amino acids: CASSQHSKQNTEAFF. The CDR3 DNA is TGTGCCAGCAGCCAACACAGTAAACAGAACACTGAAGCTTTCTTT. This chain uses TRBV3-1 (or the pseudogene TRBV3-2) with TRBJ1-1; D is ambiguous. This CDR3 contains 15 residues. V gave up 2 bases and J gave up 1 base, with 11 bases separating them. CDR1 and CDR2 (germline): LGHDT, YNNKEL (reference sequence).

The rearrangement joins TRBV29-1 to TRBJ2-5, with D tentatively TRBD1 (6 bases). The CDR3 contains 13 residues. CDR1 and CDR2 from the germline V gene are SQVTM and ANQGSEA. V lost 7 bases and J 1 base, leaving 13 bases between the germline ends. The CDR3 DNA sequence: TGCAGCGCCAACCGGGACATCCAAGAGACCCAGTACTTC. Amino acid sequence: CSANRDIQETQYF.

The chain joins TRBV5-1 to TRBJ1-2; no clear D gene. V lost 0 bases and J 5 bases, leaving 8 bases between the germline ends. CDR1 and CDR2 (germline): SGHRS, YFSETQ. The CDR3 runs 13 residues. CDR3 sequence: CASSLGDGYGYTF. The DNA of the CDR3 is TGCGCCAGCAGCTTGGGTGACGGGTATGGCTACACCTTC.

The chain links TRBV30 to TRBJ1-4; TRBD1 aligns across 9 bases. The CDR3 totals 15 residues. After removal of 5 bases from V and 5 bases from J, the junction contained 9 bases not matched to a gene. The V gene's germline CDR1 is GTSNPN and CDR2 SVGIG (reference sequence). CDR3: CAWDRRQGGNEKLFF. The CDR3 DNA reads TGTGCCTGGGACAGGCGACAGGGGGGGAATGAAAAACTGTTTTTT.

The sample holds a few counts of this clone. The V gene is TRBV7-9, the J gene TRBJ2-1; D ambiguous. Trimming took 10 bases from V and 5 from J, leaving 12 bases between them. The CDR3 is 12 residues long. Germline values: CDR1 SEHNR, CDR2 FQNEAQ (reference sequence). The CDR3 sequence is CAIVNFDNEQFF. The CDR3 DNA sequence: TGTGCCATCGTGAACTTTGACAATGAGCAGTTCTTC.

The chain has TRBV5-1 and TRBJ2-1, with a tentative D call TRBD2 (5 bases). Germline CDR1 reads SGHRS; CDR2 reads YFSETQ. The CDR3 length is 15 residues. Trimming removed 3 bases from V and 0 bases from J, with 10 bases in between. CDR3 residues: CASSSGELSYNEQFF. The DNA of the CDR3 is TGCGCCAGCAGCTCCGGGGAACTCTCCTACAATGAGCAGTTCTTC.

CDR3 DNA: TGTGCCAGCAGCGTAGCCAGGGTAGAAACAGATACGCAGTATTTT. Amino acid sequence: CASSVARVETDTQYF. The chain joins TRBV9 to TRBJ2-3; D is perhaps TRBD1 (5 bases). CDR3 size: 15 residues. Germline CDR1 and CDR2: SGDLS and YYNGEE. The V gene lost 0 bases and the J gene lost 3 bases, with 11 bases spanning the gap.

The sample holds a few counts of this clone. The V and J genes are TRBV6-1 and TRBJ1-2; 8 bases agree with TRBD1. The V segment lost 2 bases and the J segment 7 bases; nucleotides outside the gene matches: 6. CDR3 length: 14 residues. Germline V gives CDR1 MNHNS, CDR2 SASEGT. CDR3 loop: CASSERTGFGGYTF. As DNA, the CDR3 is TGTGCCAGCAGTGAAAGGACAGGGTTTGGTGGCTACACCTTC.

This chain links TRBV25-1 with TRBJ1-5, with a tentative D call TRBD1 (5 bases). Trimming stripped 3 bases from V and 4 bases from J, with 19 bases between. Germline CDR1 is MGHDK and CDR2 is SYGVNS. This CDR3 is built from 17 residues. The CDR3 sequence: CASSDGAWGVGNQPQHF. The CDR3 region has the DNA TGTGCCAGCAGTGATGGGGCTTGGGGCGTTGGTAATCAGCCCCAGCATTTT.

The J gene is TRBJ2-2, the V gene TRBV7-2, with 7 bases identical to TRBD1. Trimming took 5 bases from V and 9 from J; bases not matched to a gene: 6. The CDR3 is 13 residues long. Germline V gene data show CDR1 as SGHTA and CDR2 as FQGNSA. The CDR3 loop is CASSKDRERELFF. CDR3 bases: TGTGCCAGCAGCAAAGACAGGGAGAGGGAGCTGTTTTTT.

The chain combines TRBV5-5 with TRBJ2-7; no definite D call. The germline V and J ends were trimmed by 0 bases and 2 bases, with 9 bases remaining between them. CDR1 SGHKS and CDR2 YYEKEE come from the germline V gene (reference sequence). The CDR3 consists of 14 residues. In DNA, the CDR3 is TGTGCCAGCAGCTTGGAGTGGGCAACCTACGAGCAGTACTTC. It is translated as CASSLEWATYEQYF.

The chain has TRBV4-1 and TRBJ1-2; D unresolved. Germline CDR1 and CDR2: MGHRA and YSYEKL. The CDR3 totals 12 residues. V gave up 3 bases and J gave up 3 bases, with 5 bases separating them. The CDR3: CASSQRDYGYTF. CDR3 bases: TGCGCCAGCAGCCAGAGGGACTATGGCTACACCTTC.

V is TRBV9 and J is TRBJ1-3, with 10 bases fitting TRBD1. CDR3 length: 19 amino acids. The V and J ends lost 0 bases and 0 bases, in that order; junction bases with no gene match: 9. Germline CDR1 reads SGDLS; CDR2 reads YYNGEE. DNA of the CDR3: TGTGCCAGCAGCGTAGTGGGACAGGGGCTTCCCCACTCTGGAAACACCATATATTTT. Translated, it gives CASSVVGQGLPHSGNTIYF.

The V and J genes are TRBV4-1 and TRBJ2-3; D is perhaps TRBD2 (6 bases). The CDR3 extends over 13 amino acids. From germline, CDR1 is MGHRA and CDR2 YSYEKL. The V and J ends lost 4 bases and 4 bases respectively, with 9 bases between them. The CDR3 is CASSLERADTQYF. The CDR3 DNA reads as TGCGCCAGCAGCCTGGAGCGGGCAGATACGCAGTATTTT.

This chain joins TRBV4-1 and TRBJ1-2, with D maybe TRBD1 (5 bases). The germline gives CDR1 MGHRA, CDR2 YSYEKL. V was clipped by 1 base and J by 3 bases, with 12 bases between them. The CDR3 is 15 residues long. The DNA of the CDR3 is TGCGCCAGCAGCCAAGTTTCGGGGGGGGACTATGGCTACACCTTC. Its protein is CASSQVSGGDYGYTF.

The chain links TRBV27 to TRBJ1-1; TRBD1 aligns across 8 bases. Germline assignment: CDR1 MNHEY and CDR2 SMNVEV (reference sequence). This CDR3 is built from 18 residues. V lost 2 bases to trimming and J lost 0 bases; unmatched junction nucleotides: 11. The CDR3 loop is CASSLQYRGGIMNTEAFF. The DNA of the CDR3 is TGTGCCAGCAGTTTACAATACAGGGGGGGAATCATGAACACTGAAGCTTTCTTT.

The chain couples TRBV6-2 or TRBV6-3 to TRBJ2-5; 7 bases are a match to TRBD2. Germline V gene lookup returns CDR1 MNHEY and CDR2 SVGEGT. The CDR3 has 13 amino acids. The V gene end was trimmed by 5 bases and the J gene end by 5 bases; junction bases not matched to a gene: 5. The CDR3 loop is CASSPTSAETQYF. CDR3 sequence (DNA): TGTGCCAGCAGTCCCACTAGCGCGGAGACCCAGTACTTC.